This T cell receptor beta chain was captured by sequencing in a study of post-analysis software for immune sequencing data. Overall study results and limits: With TRBV5-6, TRBV5-1 and TRBV20-1 included, a handful of TRBV segments were more frequent in patients than in controls.

Unique molecular identifiers tagged the TCR beta cDNA libraries. TCRdb recomputed calls from the PCR reads with MiXCR, one row per CDR3 protein. Here the sample spans about 570,000 distinct CDR3 sequences, around 34% being singletons. Germline CDR1 and CDR2: LGHDT and YNNKEL (reference sequence). There are 13 residues in the CDR3. Trimming pared 2 bases from V and 3 bases from J, leaving 7 bases between. This clonotype was observed a handful of times. The antigen is not known. J is TRBJ1-1 and V is TRBV3-1, with D maybe TRBD1 (5 bases). The material sequenced was blood. This receptor was obtained from a girl aged 2 to 17 with multiple sclerosis. CDR3 DNA: TGTGCCAGCAGCCAACAGGGTTACACTGAAGCTTTCTTT. This translates into CASSQQGYTEAFF.